Presented here are 27 T cell receptor beta chains from one specimen sequenced in a study of tumor-infiltrating lymphocytes in primary liver carcinoma (dated by TCRdb to 2015 to 2018). Total RNA and DNA were co-extracted without cell sorting from roughly 20-30 mg of bulk tissue using the AllPrep DNA/RNA mini kit. Sequencing used an Illumina HiSeq 2500. Starting from roughly 540 ng total RNA, TCRbeta-specific cDNA was produced by reverse transcription with a constant-region primer and ProtoScript II reverse transcriptase. The TCRbeta libraries were prepared through three rounds of nested multiplex PCR following a slightly modified ARM-PCR procedure. Each of the first two PCR rounds ran for around 11 cycles and used multiplex TRBV1-TRBV30 forward primers together with a Cbeta reverse primer. Starting from the raw public reads, TCRdb applied fastp trimming at Q25, assembled clones with MiXCR and retained in-frame beta chains. A single entry per CDR3 protein holds the most common genes and DNA from its merged rows. The sample contains roughly 50,000 distinct CDR3 sequences, over 65% of them found a single time. The top ten hold around 23% of the sample.

Sequences were obtained from liver tumor tissue from sampling region 2. What the cell subset or site label conveys for this sample: tumor region T2, inferior pole. These receptors were collected from a man between 40 and 49 years old with primary liver carcinoma and hepatitis B virus infection.

This chain links TRBV10-3 with TRBJ2-7; 7 bases match TRBD2. CDR1 and CDR2 from the germline V gene are ENHRY and SYGVKD. The CDR3 sequence is 16 residues long. V shed 6 bases, J shed 7 bases, and the junction held 18 bases outside the gene matches. The CDR3 is CAIRPLVGGPHNEQYF. For the CDR3, the DNA is TGTGCCATCAGACCTTTAGTGGGAGGGCCTCACAATGAGCAGTACTTC.

To note about this clonotype: Mismatch with germline at one junction end may stem from a read error. CDR3 DNA sequence: TGTACCGGCAGCTTACTCGGACCCTACAAGCAGCACTTC. Translating it yields CTGSLLGPYKQHF. The rearrangement links TRBV11-1 to TRBJ2-7; D unclear. Germline V gene sequence: CDR1 SGHAT, CDR2 FQDESV (reference sequence). The CDR3 runs to 13 residues.

To note about this clonotype: An end of the junction differs from the germline gene, which may be a read error. J is TRBJ2-3 and V is TRBV7-9; D may be TRBD1 (6 bases). This CDR3 comprises 14 residues. Per the germline V gene, CDR1 is SEHNR and CDR2 is FQNEAQ (reference sequence). In nucleotides, the CDR3 is TGTGCCAGCCGCCTACGGGACAACACAGATACGCTGTATTTT. It encodes CASRLRDNTDTLYF.

This clonotype is deemed medium-sized (0.01 to 0.1%). The genes are TRBV6-1 and TRBJ1-1; 9 nucleotides line up with TRBD1. This CDR3 has 14 amino acids. Germline lookup yields CDR1 MNHNS and CDR2 SASEGT. The V gene end was trimmed by 4 bases and the J gene end by 11 bases; junction bases not matched to a gene: 11. The CDR3 reads CASSALPGQGWAFF. The CDR3 DNA reads as TGTGCCAGCAGTGCACTCCCGGGACAGGGATGGGCTTTCTTT.

The rearrangement joins TRBV10-1 to TRBJ1-2; D not resolved. The CDR3 loop spans 13 amino acids. Germline CDR1 is WNHNN and CDR2 is SYGVQD (reference sequence). The ends were cut back, 11 bases at V and 3 bases at J, with 16 bases in the middle. The CDR3 here is CAGNESRDYGYTF. DNA for the CDR3: TGCGCCGGCAATGAGTCAAGGGACTATGGCTACACCTTC.

A remark on this clonotype: At one boundary the junction diverges from the germline segment, which might be a read error. The V call is TRBV20-1, the J call TRBJ2-3; 10 bases agree with TRBD1. From germline, CDR1 is DFQATT and CDR2 SNEGSKA (reference sequence). The CDR3 totals 14 residues. The CDR3 reads CSARGTGGADTQYF. CDR3 DNA sequence: TGCAGTGCTAGAGGGACAGGGGGGGCAGATACGCAGTATTTC.

Comments on this clonotype: A read error may explain this, as a much larger clone is one base away. V and J are TRBV24-1 and TRBJ2-3; D remains unclear. Germline V gene sequence: CDR1 KGHDR, CDR2 SFDVKD. The CDR3 runs to 16 residues. Trimming removed 4 bases from V and 0 bases from J, with 13 bases in between. The CDR3 reads CATSDSAGPSTDTQYF. CDR3 DNA: TGTGCCACCAGTGACTCCGCTGGGCCGAGCACAGATACGCAGTATTTT.

On this clonotype: The junction differs from germline at one of its ends, possibly a read error. The chain carries TRBV29-1 and TRBJ2-3, with 7 bases that match TRBD2. Germline lookup yields CDR1 SQVTM and CDR2 ANQGSEA. This CDR3 comprises 13 residues. This chain's CDR3 is CSVRAGTTDRQYF. As DNA, the CDR3 is TGTAGCGTTCGAGCGGGGACCACAGATAGGCAGTATTTT.

As for this clonotype: Sequence at one end of the junction differs from germline and may be a read error. The chain combines TRBV28 with TRBJ2-5; 7 bases are shared with TRBD2. Germline CDR1 MDHEN, CDR2 SYDVKM. This CDR3 comprises 17 residues. Here the CDR3 reads CASGSISSGGSQETQYF. In DNA form, the CDR3 reads TGTGCCAGCGGTTCCATTTCTAGCGGAGGCTCCCAAGAGACCCAATACTTC.

Turning to this clonotype: The DNA is omitted, as the CDR3 cannot be located on it reliably, and the CDR3 follows TCRdb's listing. The chain couples TRBV5-4 to TRBJ2-1. The germline V gene encodes CDR1 SGHNT and CDR2 YYREEE (reference sequence). The CDR3 is made up of 13 amino acids, end residues included. The CDR3 region is CAGEWYTCNEQFF.

Points on this clonotype: Its ends do not fully match the called genes, so a read error is possible. The rearrangement uses TRBV12-3 or TRBV12-4 and TRBJ2-1, with D maybe TRBD2 (5 bases). There are 12 residues in the CDR3. The CDR3 nucleotides read TGTGCCAGCAGTGCGGGTGGGAATGGGCAGCTCTTC. It encodes CASSAGGNGQLF.

The CDR3 spells CASSQYRQDRKLFF. The CDR3 nucleotides read TGTGCCAGCAGTCAATACAGACAGGATAGAAAACTGTTTTTT. The chain is built from TRBV6-1 and TRBJ1-4; D is possibly TRBD1 (6 bases). Germline V CDR1 and CDR2: MNHNS, SASEGT. This CDR3 region has 14 residues. The ends were cut back, 5 bases at V and 10 bases at J, with 17 bases in the middle.

With regard to this clonotype: A junction end diverges from the germline sequence, so it may reflect a read error. This chain uses TRBV7-9 with TRBJ2-3, with 7 nucleotides matching TRBD2. The germline gives CDR1 SEHNR, CDR2 FQNEAQ (reference sequence). The CDR3 is made up of 14 amino acids. The CDR3 here is CASSLGREIDTHYF. The DNA of the CDR3 is TGTGCCAGCAGCCTCGGGCGGGAGATAGATACGCACTATTTT.

About this clonotype itself: Likely a read error: the CDR3 ends without its conserved phenylalanine or tryptophan. J is TRBJ1-4 and V is TRBV4-2; 7 bases agree with TRBD1. CDR3 length: 14 residues. Germline CDR1 and CDR2: LGHNA and YNFKEQ. CDR3 nucleotides: TGTACCAGCCCCCTGACAGGGAAGGGGGAAAAACTGTTTTCT. Protein: CTSPLTGKGEKLFS.

The table lists this clonotype with a count of one. This rearrangement joins TRBV12-3 or TRBV12-4 to TRBJ2-1; TRBD2 agrees at 8 bases. The J call could be wrong; TRBJ2-7 is a better fit for the DNA end. This CDR3 is 14 amino acids long. The DNA for the CDR3 is TGTGCCAGCAGTCTAGGGGCGGGGGGCGATGAGCAGTACTTC. This encodes CASSLGAGGDEQYF.

This clonotype is medium-sized within its sample. The chain uses TRBV29-1 and TRBJ2-1; TRBD1 matches at 7 bases. V lost 1 base and J lost 4; bases outside the gene matches: 4. The CDR3 has 14 residues. The germline V gene has CDR1 SQVTM and CDR2 ANQGSEA. The CDR3 protein is CSVEGRGQYNEQFF. CDR3 DNA: TGCAGCGTTGAAGGCCGGGGACAGTACAATGAGCAGTTCTTC.

In the case of this clonotype: One end of the junction fails to match germline, which may point to a read error. The chain couples TRBV11-2 to TRBJ2-7, with TRBD2 as a possible D gene (5 bases). CDR1 is SGHAT and CDR2 is FQNNGV in the germline V gene. The CDR3 extends over 13 amino acids. DNA for the CDR3: TGTGCCGGCACCACCTCTTACTTATGGGAGCAATACTTC. Translating it yields CAGTTSYLWEQYF. The full variable domain, completed using reference TRBV11-2 and TRBJ2-7, is EAGVAQSPRYKIIEKRQSVAFWCNPISGHATLYWYQQILGQGPKLLIQFQNNGVVDDSQLPKDRFSAERLKGVDSTLKIQPAKLEDSAVYLCAGTTSYLWEQYFGPGTRLTVT.

In the case of this clonotype: At one end, the junction sequence differs from germline, possibly due to a read error. This chain links TRBV11-2 with TRBJ1-3; no definite D call. Germline loops: CDR1 SGHAT, CDR2 FQNNGV. There are 16 residues in the CDR3. The CDR3: CASTLDLDYSGNTIYF. The CDR3 bases are TGTGCCAGCACCTTAGATCTGGACTACTCTGGGAACACCATATATTTT.

Turning to this clonotype: A single base separates this from a much larger clone, so it may be a read error. The V call is TRBV28, the J call TRBJ2-5; 13 nucleotides line up with TRBD2. The CDR3 is made up of 18 amino acids. Germline V lookup: CDR1 MDHEN, CDR2 SYDVKM. The CDR3 DNA sequence: TGTGCCGGCAGACTAACTAGCGGGAGGGGTCGGAGGCAAGAGACCCAGTACTTC. This encodes CAGRLTSGRGRRQETQYF.

Concerning this clonotype: Compared with germline, one end of the junction differs, possibly owing to a read error. V is TRBV7-8 and J is TRBJ2-7; TRBD2 might be the D (6 bases). The CDR3 is 15 residues long. Germline V lookup: CDR1 SGHVS, CDR2 FQNEAQ. The CDR3 DNA reads TGCGCCAGCAGCTTCGATAGCGGTAAATCCTACGAGCAGTACTTC. It yields the protein CASSFDSGKSYEQYF. Drawing the rest from reference TRBV7-8 and TRBJ2-7, the complete variable domain is GAGVSQSPRYKVAKRGQDVALRCDPISGHVSLFWYQQALGQGPEFLTYFQNEAQLDKSGLPSDRFFAERPEGSVSTLKIQRTQQEDSAVYLCASSFDSGKSYEQYFGPGTRLTVT.

Notes on this clonotype: Relative to the germline gene, one junction end is altered; a read error may explain this. V and J are TRBV6-5 and TRBJ2-4, with D perhaps assigned TRBD1 or TRBD2 (5 bases each). Germline V lookup: CDR1 MNHEY, CDR2 SVGAGI. This CDR3 spans 13 amino acids. CDR3 nucleotides: TGTGACAGCAGCCAAATAGTACTAGGGGTTCAGTACTTC. The encoded protein is CDSSQIVLGVQYF.

This clonotype was seen only once. The chain combines TRBV12-3 or TRBV12-4 with TRBJ2-1; 10 bases are shared with TRBD2. This CDR3 is built from 15 residues. J lost 7 bases, V lost 3 bases, and 6 bases had no gene match. The CDR3 DNA is TGTGCCAGCAGTTTTAGACTAGCGGGCGATAATGAGCAGTTCTTC. Amino acids: CASSFRLAGDNEQFF.

This chain connects TRBV11-2 to TRBJ2-5; tentative D call: TRBD2 (6 bases). V shed 2 bases and J shed 0 bases, with 19 bases lying between them. There are 18 residues in the CDR3. CDR1 is SGHAT, CDR2 FQNNGV, per germline. The CDR3 protein is CASSLLFRDSAHQETQYF. The CDR3 bases are TGTGCCAGCAGCTTACTTTTCCGGGACTCGGCCCACCAAGAGACCCAGTACTTC.

The V call is TRBV4-1, the J call TRBJ2-2; D call uncertain. The germline gives CDR1 MGHRA, CDR2 YSYEKL. V was cut by 3 bases and J by 7 bases, with 15 bases left in between. The CDR3 loop spans 15 amino acids. In DNA form, the CDR3 reads TGCGCCAGCAGCCACGACATCTCAGTAGGCGGGGAGCTGTTTTTT. It specifies CASSHDISVGGELFF.

A note on this clonotype: At one of its ends the junction is not consistent with the germline gene, which may arise from a read error. The chain combines TRBV11-2 with TRBJ2-1; the D gene could be TRBD1 or TRBD2 (6 bases each). Germline V CDR1 and CDR2: SGHAT, FQNNGV. The CDR3 runs to 18 residues. This CDR3 is CASSIGWGAGHFSNGQFF. DNA for the CDR3: TGTGCCAGCAGCATAGGGTGGGGGGCGGGACACTTTAGTAATGGGCAGTTCTTC.

V is TRBV28 and J is TRBJ2-2; D remains unclear. The CDR3 sequence is 15 residues long. V was cut by 2 bases and J by 5 bases, with 12 bases left in between. In germline, CDR1 is MDHEN, CDR2 SYDVKM. The chain's CDR3 is CASSLIVGRTGELFF. The DNA of the CDR3 is TGTGCCAGCAGTTTAATAGTGGGTCGAACCGGGGAGCTGTTTTTT. The full variable domain, its missing parts supplied by reference TRBV28 and TRBJ2-2, is DVKVTQSSRYLVKRTGEKVFLECVQDMDHENMFWYRQDPGLGLRLIYFSYDVKMKEKGDIPEGYSVSREKKERFSLILESASTNQTSMYLCASSLIVGRTGELFFGEGSRLTVL.

Remarks on this clonotype: Here the CDR3 omits its conserved ending phenylalanine or tryptophan, so a read error is the likely source. The chain has TRBV5-5 and TRBJ2-2; the D gene is possibly TRBD1 (6 bases). There are 15 residues in the CDR3. Germline values: CDR1 SGHKS, CDR2 YYEKEE (reference sequence). V was shortened by 1 base and J by 3 bases, with 10 bases between the two germline ends. Here the CDR3 reads CASSLSGEHTGELFH. CDR3 DNA: TGTGCCAGCAGCTTGTCAGGGGAACACACCGGGGAGCTGTTTCAT.